This TCR beta chain comes out of a study of T cell changes during pregnancy in multiple sclerosis. The germline CDR1 and CDR2 sequences are MNHNY and SVGAGI (reference sequence). The CDR3 loop spans 15 amino acids. Trimming removed 2 bases from V and 2 bases from J, with 13 bases in between. This clone has only a few counts. Clones were read by immunoSEQ multiplex PCR, and TCRdb kept only the in-frame ones, dropping some. The repertoire holds 35,000 or so clones, with over 85% as singletons. V gene TRBV6-6 combines with J gene TRBJ2-7; D is undetermined. The sequence derives from a female donor in good health, enrolled as a control in a pregnancy study. Sequenced material: CD4+ T cells from peripheral blood mononuclear cells, taken after pregnancy. The CDR3 DNA follows: TGTGCCAGCAGTTACCAGCCAACACTAACCTACGAGCAGTACTTC. It specifies CASSYQPTLTYEQYF.